The 18 T cell receptor beta chains below come from one sample, sequenced in a study of OX40 agonist ivuxolimab in advanced cancers. The protocol was immunoSEQ multiplex PCR, while the TCRdb copy is restricted to in-frame clones and leaves out a portion. The table has about 20,000 clones, over 70% seen once. The starting material was CD4+ or CD8+ T cells sorted from blood, obtained in a trial of the OX40 agonist ivuxolimab. The receptors shown here come from an adult with an advanced solid tumor such as melanoma, head and neck, liver or kidney cancer.

This clone has more than one count but fewer than ten. The rearrangement joins TRBV18 to TRBJ2-7, with 7 bases lining up with TRBD1. The CDR3 consists of 15 residues. The germline V gene encodes CDR1 KGHSH and CDR2 LQKENI. The ends lost 3 bases at V and 1 base at J; junction bases unmatched: 6. CDR3 sequence (DNA): TGTGCCAGCTCACCTTGGGACAGTAAATCCTACGAGCAGTACTTC. Translating it yields CASSPWDSKSYEQYF.

CDR3 region: CASSPTVGSNQPQHF. The CDR3 DNA reads as TGTGCCAGCAGCCCGACAGTCGGAAGCAATCAGCCCCAGCATTTT. The chain recombines TRBV6-5 with TRBJ1-5; D may be TRBD1 (5 bases). From germline, CDR1 is MNHEY and CDR2 SVGAGI. V lost 6 bases, J lost 1 base, and 13 bases lay in between. The CDR3 is made up of 15 amino acids.

V gene TRBV4-1 combines with J gene TRBJ2-7; 9 positions match TRBD1. The CDR3 sequence is 16 residues long. CDR1 is MGHRA, CDR2 YSYEKL, per germline. V trimming: 2 bases; J trimming: 3 bases; junction bases outside the gene matches: 8. The CDR3 DNA sequence: TGCGCCAGCAGCCAATCGCGGACAGGGGAGTTCTACGAGCAGTACTTC. Residues: CASSQSRTGEFYEQYF.

The V gene is TRBV14, the J gene TRBJ1-2, with D possibly being TRBD1 (6 bases). The germline V and J ends were trimmed by 0 bases and 5 bases, with 16 bases remaining between them. Germline V lookup: CDR1 SGHDN, CDR2 FVKESK. There are 16 residues in the CDR3. The CDR3 region has the DNA TGTGCCAGCAGCCAAGAAGGTGGGTCAGGGGTTTATGGCTACACCTTC. Amino acid sequence: CASSQEGGSGVYGYTF.

The chain combines TRBV20-1 with TRBJ1-2; unclear D gene. Germline assignment: CDR1 DFQATT and CDR2 SNEGSKA (reference sequence). This CDR3 spans 11 amino acids. The V end was cut by 2 bases, the J end by 8 bases, with 9 bases between. CDR3 protein: CSARRLKGYTF. CDR3 DNA sequence: TGCAGTGCTAGAAGGCTAAAAGGCTACACCTTC.

The chain is built from TRBV27 and TRBJ2-7; 8 bases agree with TRBD2. The length of the CDR3 is 15 residues. CDR1 MNHEY and CDR2 SMNVEV come from the germline V gene (reference sequence). V was clipped by 3 bases and J by 6 bases; unmatched bases: 10. The CDR3 DNA is TGTGCCAGCAGTTTCCTAGCGGGCAGAGAGGGCGAGCAGTACTTC. The encoded protein is CASSFLAGREGEQYF.

The chain combines TRBV9 with TRBJ2-1; D gene uncertain. Trimming took off 4 bases at V and 8 bases at J, with 7 bases between the two ends. CDR1 SGDLS and CDR2 YYNGEE come from the germline V gene. The CDR3 is 11 amino acids. This CDR3 reads CASSTPHEQFF. The CDR3 nucleotides are TGTGCCAGCAGCACACCCCATGAGCAGTTCTTC.

The rearrangement uses TRBV6-5 and TRBJ2-1; a possible D gene is TRBD2 (7 bases). This CDR3 comprises 15 residues. V lost 0 bases, J lost 7 bases, and 13 bases lay in between. Germline CDR1 reads MNHEY; CDR2 reads SVGAGI. In DNA form, the CDR3 reads TGTGCCAGCAGTTACTCGGGGGGGGCCGGGAATGAGCAGTTCTTC. Translation: CASSYSGGAGNEQFF.

The chain employs TRBV6-5 and TRBJ1-1; a possible D gene is TRBD1 (5 bases). Trimming cost V 0 bases and J 0 bases, with 8 bases left between them. CDR1 is MNHEY and CDR2 is SVGAGI in the germline V gene. The CDR3 has 15 residues. CDR3 loop: CASSYSGRVNTEAFF. The CDR3 coding sequence is TGTGCCAGCAGTTACTCGGGACGGGTGAACACTGAAGCTTTCTTT.

The genes are TRBV28 and TRBJ2-5, with a weak D call TRBD1 (6 bases). CDR3 length: 14 amino acids. The germline V gene encodes CDR1 MDHEN and CDR2 SYDVKM. Trimming took off 6 bases at V and 5 bases at J, with 16 bases between the two ends. In DNA form, the CDR3 reads TGTGCCAGCAGCCTATTACAGGGTTGGGAGACCCAGTACTTC. Translated, it gives CASSLLQGWETQYF.

V gene TRBV27 combines with J gene TRBJ2-4; D ambiguous. V was shortened by 5 bases and J by 0 bases, with 8 bases between the two germline ends. Germline V gene lookup returns CDR1 MNHEY and CDR2 SMNVEV (reference sequence). The CDR3 sequence is 14 residues long. CDR3 loop: CASSQLVAKNIQYF. CDR3 sequence (DNA): TGTGCCAGCAGTCAGCTGGTAGCCAAAAACATTCAGTACTTC.

The chain combines TRBV7-3 with TRBJ2-3; 8 nucleotides align to TRBD2. This CDR3 has 14 amino acids. Germline CDR1 and CDR2: SGHTA and FQGTGA. V was clipped by 5 bases and J by 4 bases; unmatched bases: 5. The CDR3: CASSPSGSADTQYF. The DNA for the CDR3 is TGTGCCAGCAGCCCGAGCGGGAGTGCAGATACGCAGTATTTT. Based on the CDR3 plus reference TRBV7-3 and TRBJ2-3, the full variable domain is GAGVSQTPSNKVTEKGKYVELRCDPISGHTALYWYRQSLGQGPEFLIYFQGTGAADDSGLPNDRFFAVRPEGSVSTLKIQRTERGDSAVYLCASSPSGSADTQYFGPGTRLTVL.

As regards this clone: The sample carries other DNA sequences with the same CDR3. The genes are TRBV5-6 and TRBJ1-1; D call uncertain. The CDR3 contains 15 residues. Germline values: CDR1 SGHDT, CDR2 YYEEEE. V shed 0 bases and J shed 1 base, with 10 bases lying between them. The CDR3 DNA sequence: TGTGCCAGCAGCTTGGGATTAGGCGGGAACACTGAAGCTTTCTTT. Translated, it gives CASSLGLGGNTEAFF.

This clone was observed a single time. V is TRBV5-4 and J is TRBJ1-5, with TRBD1 as a possible D gene (5 bases). Between the trimmed V and J ends, which lost 2 bases and 1 base, there was a span of 10 bases. The CDR3 has 15 amino acids. Germline CDR1 is SGHNT and CDR2 is YYREEE (reference sequence). The CDR3 protein is CASSLTGGSNQPQHF. CDR3 DNA: TGTGCCAGCAGCTTAACAGGAGGGAGCAATCAGCCCCAGCATTTT.

The chain couples TRBV5-6 to TRBJ1-3; possible D gene TRBD1, 5 bases. Germline V gene lookup returns CDR1 SGHDT and CDR2 YYEEEE. CDR3 length: 14 amino acids. Deletions cut 1 base from V and 8 bases from J, with 13 bases between. This CDR3 is CASSLMGPGDTIYF. The CDR3 bases are TGTGCCAGCAGCTTGATGGGGCCCGGGGACACCATATATTTT.

Regarding this clone: A read error may produce the germline difference seen at one junction end. V usage is TRBV27 and J usage is TRBJ1-1, with D unclear. This CDR3 contains 11 residues. CDR1 and CDR2 from the germline V gene are MNHEY and SMNVEV (reference sequence). The CDR3 region has the DNA TGTGCCACCAGTAGAGGGACTGAAGCTTTCTTT. This gives the protein CATSRGTEAFF.

This clone occurred a few times. The chain has TRBV15 and TRBJ2-7, with a weak D call TRBD1 (6 bases). Germline CDR1 is LNHNV and CDR2 is YYDKDF (reference sequence). The CDR3 extends over 14 amino acids. V gave up 1 base and J gave up 1 base, with 8 bases separating them. The DNA of the CDR3 is TGTGCCACCAGCAGAGCAGGGACATCCTACGAGCAGTACTTC. This translates into CATSRAGTSYEQYF. Based on the CDR3 plus reference TRBV15 and TRBJ2-7, the full variable domain is DAMVIQNPRYQVTQFGKPVTLSCSQTLNHNVMYWYQQKSSQAPKLLFHYYDKDFNNEADTPDNFQSRRPNTSFCFLDIRSPGLGDTAMYLCATSRAGTSYEQYFGPGTRLTVT.

The V gene is TRBV28, the J gene TRBJ2-1, with D possibly being TRBD2 (6 bases). The V gene lost 8 bases and the J gene lost 8 bases, with 16 bases spanning the gap. The CDR3 consists of 13 residues. Germline V lookup: CDR1 MDHEN, CDR2 SYDVKM. The CDR3 nucleotides read TGTGCCAGCCTGACCGGGACTTTATATGAGCAGTTCTTC. Encoded protein: CASLTGTLYEQFF.